The clone carrying this TCR beta chain occurred once. Antigen unknown. This sample is part of a study of fetal regulatory T cell absence and autoimmunity. In the study overall: IPEX patients had exocrine pancreas autoimmunity without clinical diabetes. Study-wide results and caveats: Antigen-driven pancreatic autoimmunity before birth in IPEX was inferred from oligoclonal enrichment.

This CDR3 comprises 14 residues. Germline V gives CDR1 SGDLS, CDR2 YYNGEE. V gave up 1 base and J gave up 1 base; unmatched junction bases: 1. Sequencing was at survey level. The protocol was immunoSEQ multiplex PCR, while the TCRdb copy is restricted to in-frame clones and leaves out a portion. The data show some 50,000 clones, roughly 80% seen once. The sample consisted of cord blood. The chain uses TRBV9 and TRBJ1-1; 7 bases match TRBD1. The TCR originated in a newborn boy with IPEX syndrome. The CDR3 DNA reads TGTGCCAGCAGCGTAACAGGGGCGAACACTGAAGCTTTCTTT. Its translation is CASSVTGANTEAFF.